One and the same sample provided the 18 T cell receptor beta chains below, sequenced in a study of cytomegalovirus exposure and HLA in healthy donors (dated by TCRdb to between 2016 and 2019). The library was generated by the immunoSEQ multiplex PCR assay. For the multiplex PCR, a mixture combining 60 forward primers for TCR Vbeta segments and 13 reverse primers for TCR Jbeta segments was used. In TCRdb, the immuneACCESS table is reduced to in-frame sequences with V and J assigned. These tables do not hold every clone; where another copy was compared, an unresolved V gene accounts for under half, and the others remain unexplained. This sample is represented by 200,000 or so clones; 82% of them were singletons. The leading ten clones occupy around 3% of the sample. Sequencing was performed on PBMCs. Every receptor here comes from a woman in her thirties or forties in good health and CMV-seronegative.

This sequence joins TRBV18 and TRBJ2-2, with TRBD1 matching 7 bases. The germline gives CDR1 KGHSH, CDR2 LQKENI. V was pared by 1 base and J by 1 base, with 6 bases of the junction left unmatched. CDR3 length: 17 residues. Written as DNA, the CDR3 is TGTGCCAGCTCACCACTACGGGGACAGAGGAACACCGGGGAGCTGTTTTTT. Translated: CASSPLRGQRNTGELFF. Complete variable domain (other parts from reference TRBV18 and TRBJ2-2): NAGVMQNPRHLVRRRGQEARLRCSPMKGHSHVYWYRQLPEEGLKFMVYLQKENIIDESGMPKERFSAEFPKEGPSILRIQQVVRGDSAAYFCASSPLRGQRNTGELFFGEGSRLTVL.

J is TRBJ2-5 and V is TRBV9, with 7 bases matching TRBD2. The V segment lost 3 bases and the J segment 3 bases; nucleotides outside the gene matches: 17. Germline values: CDR1 SGDLS, CDR2 YYNGEE. The CDR3 loop spans 18 amino acids. The CDR3 bases are TGTGCCAGCAGCGACCGTCGGTGGGAGCGGGAAGCCAAAGAGACCCAGTACTTC. This gives the protein CASSDRRWEREAKETQYF.

The chain employs TRBV28 and TRBJ2-5; D might be TRBD1 (6 bases). Trimming shortened V by 6 bases and J by 5 bases, and 16 bases separated the two germline ends. There are 14 residues in the CDR3. Germline lookup yields CDR1 MDHEN and CDR2 SYDVKM. Here the CDR3 DNA reads TGTGCCAGCAGAGAATCAGGGGCCCAGGAGACCCAGTACTTC. Its protein product is CASRESGAQETQYF.

The chain combines TRBV6-4 with TRBJ1-5, with 9 bases aligning to TRBD1. The CDR3 totals 17 residues. The junction had 18 bases not matched to a gene; V was cut back by 6 bases and J by 9 bases. Germline V gives CDR1 MRHNA, CDR2 SNTAGT. DNA of the CDR3: TGTGCCAGCAGCGTCACCTCCGGGACAGGGAAAGTGAGGCCCCAGCATTTT. The encoded protein is CASSVTSGTGKVRPQHF.

The V gene is TRBV30, the J gene TRBJ1-1, with D maybe TRBD1 (6 bases). The CDR3 length is 12 residues. Germline lookup yields CDR1 GTSNPN and CDR2 SVGIG (reference sequence). The V end was cut by 2 bases, the J end by 4 bases, with 8 bases between. This chain's CDR3 is CAWSLDSTEAFF. CDR3 in DNA: TGTGCCTGGAGTCTGGACAGCACTGAAGCTTTCTTT.

The J gene is TRBJ1-5, the V gene TRBV23-1; TRBD1 might be the D (6 bases). TRBV23-1 is assigned to the ORF class and has an uncertain function. CDR3 length equals 13 residues. Trimming took off 2 bases at V and 7 bases at J, with 9 bases between the two ends. The CDR3 region has the DNA TGCGCCAGCAGTCAAAGGGGGGGACAGCCCCAGCATTTT. This translates into CASSQRGGQPQHF.

The chain uses TRBV11-2 and TRBJ2-7; TRBD1 agrees at 7 bases. The CDR3 is made up of 14 amino acids. CDR1 is SGHAT, CDR2 FQNNGV, per germline. After removal of 4 bases from V and 4 bases from J, the junction contained 7 bases not matched to a gene. Here the CDR3 reads CASSSLGQAYEQYF. For the CDR3, the DNA is TGTGCCAGCAGCTCCTTAGGACAGGCATACGAGCAGTACTTC.

This chain uses TRBV6-1 with TRBJ2-2, with no clear D. Germline assignment: CDR1 MNHNS and CDR2 SASEGT. The CDR3 has 13 amino acids. Trimming removed 6 bases from V and 7 bases from J, with 12 bases in between. The CDR3 spells CASSPSRVGELFF. As DNA, the CDR3 is TGTGCCAGCAGCCCTAGTCGAGTCGGGGAGCTGTTTTTT.

This clone was seen a single time. This chain links TRBV7-9 with TRBJ1-4; TRBD1 matches 8 bases. This CDR3 has 16 residues. Germline V gives CDR1 SEHNR, CDR2 FQNEAQ (reference sequence). V shed 5 bases and J 4 bases; nucleotides not matched to a gene: 9. The CDR3 region has the DNA TGTGCCAGCAGCCCCTCCTTGGACAGGGATAATGAAAAACTGTTTTTT. Protein product: CASSPSLDRDNEKLFF. Filled out from reference TRBV7-9 and TRBJ1-4, the complete variable domain reads DTGVSQNPRHKITKRGQNVTFRCDPISEHNRLYWYRQTLGQGPEFLTYFQNEAQLEKSRLLSDRFSAERPKGSFSTLEIQRTEQGDSAMYLCASSPSLDRDNEKLFFGSGTQLSVL.

The J gene is TRBJ2-2, the V gene TRBV7-3; perhaps TRBD2 as D (5 bases). Germline assignment: CDR1 SGHTA and CDR2 FQGTGA. Trimming took 5 bases from V and 1 from J, leaving 8 bases between them. The CDR3 has 14 amino acids. CDR3 amino acids: CASSQLVNTGELFF. Here the CDR3 DNA reads TGTGCCAGCAGCCAACTAGTGAACACCGGGGAGCTGTTTTTT.

The chain uses TRBV4-1 and TRBJ2-1, with 8 nucleotides matching TRBD1. Germline-derived CDR1 and CDR2 are MGHRA and YSYEKL. Losses at the gene ends were 3 bases for V and 15 bases for J; bases not matched to a gene: 10. The CDR3 totals 13 residues. The CDR3: CASSHNPTGGRFF. The CDR3 region has the DNA TGCGCCAGCAGCCATAATCCTACAGGGGGTCGGTTCTTC.

The rearrangement uses TRBV30 and TRBJ2-1; TRBD2 agrees at 11 bases. V was pared by 4 bases and J by 7 bases, with 9 bases of the junction left unmatched. The CDR3 length is 15 residues. Per germline, CDR1 GTSNPN and CDR2 SVGIG (reference sequence). CDR3 sequence (DNA): TGTGCCTGGAATAGCGGGAGGGCTCTGGGGAATGAGCAGTTCTTC. It yields the protein CAWNSGRALGNEQFF.

The chain links TRBV29-1 to TRBJ2-7; 11 bases are shared with TRBD1. Trimming at V came to 6 bases and at J to 5 bases, leaving 15 bases not matched to a gene. Germline CDR1 is SQVTM and CDR2 is ANQGSEA. This CDR3 comprises 16 residues. Here the CDR3 reads CSVKWAGQGEGDEQYF. Written as DNA, the CDR3 is TGCAGCGTCAAATGGGCGGGACAGGGGGAAGGGGACGAGCAGTACTTC.

The chain employs TRBV5-1 and TRBJ2-7, with 7 bases fitting TRBD2. Unmatched junction bases numbered 5, after V lost 0 bases and J lost 2 bases. The V gene's germline CDR1 is SGHRS and CDR2 YFSETQ. This CDR3 spans 15 amino acids. As DNA, the CDR3 is TGCGCCAGCAGCTTGGAGGCTCTAGCGGCCTACGAGCAGTACTTC. It is translated as CASSLEALAAYEQYF.

This chain joins TRBV5-1 and TRBJ2-1, with TRBD2 matching over 12 bases. CDR3 length equals 14 residues. CDR1 is SGHRS, CDR2 YFSETQ, per germline. The V gene end was trimmed by 4 bases and the J gene end by 15 bases; junction bases not matched to a gene: 11. The CDR3 region is CASSPGLAGIFLFF. DNA of the CDR3: TGCGCCAGCAGCCCCGGACTAGCGGGAATTTTTCTGTTCTTC.

In DNA form, the CDR3 reads TGCGCCAGCAGCTTGGGCGGGACAGGTTACAATGAAAAACTGTTTTTT. Protein product: CASSLGGTGYNEKLFF. The V gene is TRBV5-1, the J gene TRBJ1-4, with 8 positions matching TRBD1. Trimming cost V 0 bases and J 5 bases; bases outside gene matches: 6. Germline-derived CDR1 and CDR2 are SGHRS and YFSETQ. The CDR3 consists of 16 residues.

This clone has just a few counts. The chain uses TRBV9 and TRBJ2-7, with D possibly being TRBD2 (7 bases). V lost 5 bases and J lost 6, with 24 bases in between. Germline CDR1 SGDLS, CDR2 YYNGEE. The CDR3 extends over 16 amino acids. The CDR3 reads CASSRRGRAPTGEQYF. The CDR3 nucleotides are TGTGCCAGCAGTCGGCGGGGGCGGGCTCCAACGGGCGAGCAGTACTTC.

The V call is TRBV7-8, the J call TRBJ2-1; TRBD2 aligns across 8 bases. Germline CDR1 and CDR2: SGHVS and FQNEAQ. The CDR3 length is 16 residues. Trimming at V came to 3 bases and at J to 3 bases, leaving 7 bases not matched to a gene. CDR3 residues: CASSLPPGLGYNEQFF. As DNA, the CDR3 is TGTGCCAGCAGCTTGCCTCCGGGACTAGGCTACAATGAGCAGTTCTTC. The variable domain in full, completed from reference TRBV7-8 and TRBJ2-1, reads GAGVSQSPRYKVAKRGQDVALRCDPISGHVSLFWYQQALGQGPEFLTYFQNEAQLDKSGLPSDRFFAERPEGSVSTLKIQRTQQEDSAVYLCASSLPPGLGYNEQFFGPGTRLTVL.